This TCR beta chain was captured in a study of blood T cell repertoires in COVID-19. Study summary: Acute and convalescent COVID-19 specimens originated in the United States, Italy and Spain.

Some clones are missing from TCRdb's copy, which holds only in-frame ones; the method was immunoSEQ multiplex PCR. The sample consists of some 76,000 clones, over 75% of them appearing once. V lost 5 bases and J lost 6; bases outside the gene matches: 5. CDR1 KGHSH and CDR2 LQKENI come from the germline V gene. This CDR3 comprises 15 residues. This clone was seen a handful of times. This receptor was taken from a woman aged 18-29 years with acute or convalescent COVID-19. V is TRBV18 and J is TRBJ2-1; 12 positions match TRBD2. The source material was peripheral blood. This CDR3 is CASSFGLAGINEQFF. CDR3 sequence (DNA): TGTGCCAGCTCATTTGGACTAGCGGGAATCAATGAGCAGTTCTTC.